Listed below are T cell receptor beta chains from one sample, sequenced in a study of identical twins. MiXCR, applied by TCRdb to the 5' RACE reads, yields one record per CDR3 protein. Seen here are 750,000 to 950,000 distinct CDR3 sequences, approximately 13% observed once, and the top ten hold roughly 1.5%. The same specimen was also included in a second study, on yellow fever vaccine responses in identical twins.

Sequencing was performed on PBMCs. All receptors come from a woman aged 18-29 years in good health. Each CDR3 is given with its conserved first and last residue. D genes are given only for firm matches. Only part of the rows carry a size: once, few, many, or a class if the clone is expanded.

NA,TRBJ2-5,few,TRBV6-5,TGTGCCAGCAGTTACTCCAGCGGAGTATACCAAGAGACCCAGTACTTC,CASSYSSGVYQETQYF
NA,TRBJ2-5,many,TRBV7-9,TGTGCCAGCAGCTTAGACTACCAAGAGACCCAGTACTTC,CASSLDYQETQYF
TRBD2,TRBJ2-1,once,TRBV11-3,TGTGCCAGCAGCTTGGGACTAGCCCCGGACAATGAGCAGTTCTTC,CASSLGLAPDNEQFF
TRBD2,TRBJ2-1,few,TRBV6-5,TGTGCCAGCAGTTCCGAGACTAGCGGGAGAAATGAGCAGTTCTTC,CASSSETSGRNEQFF
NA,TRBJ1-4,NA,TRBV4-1,TGCGCCAGCAGCCAAGGAGTATCGGCAGTCGAAAAACTGTTTTTT,CASSQGVSAVEKLFF
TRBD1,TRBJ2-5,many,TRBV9,TGTGCCAGCAGCTCGGACAGGGCTCAAGAGACCCAGTACTTC,CASSSDRAQETQYF
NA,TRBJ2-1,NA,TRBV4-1,TGCGCCAGCAGCCACCGATCAGCAGGGGCTTACAATGAGCAGTTCTTC,CASSHRSAGAYNEQFF
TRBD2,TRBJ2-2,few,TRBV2,TGTGCCAGCCGGGAGGAGGGGAACACCGGGGAGCTGTTTTTT,CASREEGNTGELFF
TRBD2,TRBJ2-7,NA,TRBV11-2,TGTGCCAGCAGCCAGACTAGCGGGTTGGTACACTACGAGCAGTACTTC,CASSQTSGLVHYEQYF
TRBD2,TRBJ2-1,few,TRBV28,TGTGCCAGCAGTTTAGAGGCGGGGGAGTTCTTC,CASSLEAGEFF